Listed here are 31 T cell receptor beta chains from one sample, sequenced in a study of blood T cell repertoires in COVID-19. Using immunoSEQ multiplex PCR, the repertoire was profiled, and TCRdb retains in-frame clones only, with some absent. The sample lists about 270,000 clones, around nine tenths occurring once. The sample consisted of peripheral blood. Every receptor here comes from a woman aged 55-70 years who had recovered from COVID-19.

This clone was observed a few times. This sequence joins TRBV10-3 and TRBJ1-1, with 10 bases aligning to TRBD1. The CDR3 is 15 amino acids. V dropped 4 bases and J dropped 6; count of bases not matched to a gene: 8. In germline, CDR1 is ENHRY, CDR2 SYGVKD. The CDR3 DNA sequence: TGTGCCATCAGTGCCGGGACAGGGGCTGGCGCTGAAGCTTTCTTT. Translation: CAISAGTGAGAEAFF.

The V and J genes are TRBV7-2 and TRBJ2-7, with D perhaps matching TRBD1 (5 bases). The ends were cut back, 2 bases at V and 7 bases at J, with 9 bases in the middle. CDR1 and CDR2 (germline): SGHTA, FQGNSA. This CDR3 contains 12 residues. CDR3 residues: CASSLSGLEQYF. CDR3 sequence (DNA): TGTGCCAGCAGCTTATCAGGGTTGGAGCAGTACTTC.

V usage is TRBV20-1 and J usage is TRBJ2-7; the D is unclear. This CDR3 has 11 residues. Between the trimmed V and J ends, which lost 1 base and 4 bases, there was a span of 5 bases. Germline CDR1 reads DFQATT; CDR2 reads SNEGSKA (reference sequence). Here the CDR3 reads CSARAQYEQYF. The CDR3 coding sequence is TGCAGTGCTAGAGCCCAATACGAGCAGTACTTC.

This clone was picked up one time. CDR3 bases: TGCGCCAGCAGCTCTGGGCAGGATTCAGATGAGCAGTTCTTC. This translates into CASSSGQDSDEQFF. This rearrangement joins TRBV5-1 to TRBJ2-1; D call uncertain. Trimming removed 3 bases at V and 8 bases at J, with 15 bases between. The CDR3 length is 14 residues. Germline V CDR1 and CDR2: SGHRS, YFSETQ.

The rearrangement joins TRBV2 to TRBJ1-5, with TRBD1 identical over 10 bases. This CDR3 has 17 residues. V dropped 8 bases and J dropped 5; count of bases not matched to a gene: 15. Germline V gene data show CDR1 as SNHLY and CDR2 as FYNNEI. CDR3 sequence reads: CASFDFRTGGTDQPQHF. CDR3 in DNA: TGTGCCAGCTTCGACTTTCGGACAGGGGGGACGGATCAGCCCCAGCATTTT. Full variable domain (outside the CDR3, taken from reference TRBV2 and TRBJ1-5): EPEVTQTPSHQVTQMGQEVILRCVPISNHLYFYWYRQILGQKVEFLVSFYNNEISEKSEIFDDQFSVERPDGSNFTLKIRSTKLEDSAMYFCASFDFRTGGTDQPQHFGDGTRLSIL.

The gene calls are TRBV18 and TRBJ1-2; D not certain. This CDR3 is 15 amino acids long. Germline lookup yields CDR1 KGHSH and CDR2 LQKENI. Trimming removed 2 bases at V and 4 bases at J, with 14 bases between. CDR3 bases: TGTGCCAGCTCACCAAGCACGGAACTAGGCTATGGCTACACCTTC. It encodes CASSPSTELGYGYTF. Full variable domain (outside the CDR3, taken from reference TRBV18 and TRBJ1-2): NAGVMQNPRHLVRRRGQEARLRCSPMKGHSHVYWYRQLPEEGLKFMVYLQKENIIDESGMPKERFSAEFPKEGPSILRIQQVVRGDSAAYFCASSPSTELGYGYTFGSGTRLTVV.

The chain joins TRBV6-4 to TRBJ1-2; 10 bases are shared with TRBD1. Germline assignment: CDR1 MRHNA and CDR2 SNTAGT. The V segment lost 7 bases and the J segment 6 bases; nucleotides outside the gene matches: 17. There are 17 residues in the CDR3. The CDR3 here is CASTPKRGQGFLDGYTF. The CDR3 nucleotides read TGTGCCAGCACCCCTAAGAGGGGACAGGGGTTTTTAGATGGCTACACCTTC.

This clone appeared a single time. One end of the junction varies from germline; a read error may be responsible. The rearrangement joins TRBV7-7 to TRBJ2-1; TRBD2 is a possible D gene (7 bases). CDR3 size: 15 residues. Germline CDR1 is SSHAT and CDR2 is FNYEAQ (reference sequence). The CDR3 nucleotides read TGTGCTAGCAGCTTAACGCGGGGGCCCGGGGATGAGCAGTTCTTC. Encoded protein: CASSLTRGPGDEQFF.

The V and J genes are TRBV28 and TRBJ1-3; no reliable D call. Germline V gives CDR1 MDHEN, CDR2 SYDVKM. The CDR3 has 16 residues. V dropped 6 bases and J dropped 2 bases, with 17 bases sitting between them. The CDR3 here is CASSTRGRKTGNTIYF. In DNA form, the CDR3 reads TGTGCCAGCAGCACTCGAGGGCGAAAGACTGGAAACACCATATATTTT.

This chain connects TRBV7-9 to TRBJ2-5; 12 positions match TRBD1. V shed 1 base and J 4 bases; nucleotides not matched to a gene: 7. This CDR3 is 17 amino acids long. Germline lookup yields CDR1 SEHNR and CDR2 FQNEAQ (reference sequence). The CDR3 sequence: CASSLVSGTGGVETQYF. Written as DNA, the CDR3 is TGTGCCAGCAGCTTAGTTTCCGGGACAGGGGGCGTAGAGACCCAGTACTTC.

This chain connects TRBV3-1 (or the pseudogene TRBV3-2) to TRBJ1-2; D unresolved. The CDR3 loop spans 11 amino acids. V was pared by 6 bases and J by 5 bases, with 7 bases between. Germline V gene sequence: CDR1 LGHDT, CDR2 YNNKEL (reference sequence). The CDR3 coding sequence is TGTGCCAGCAGTTCCGTATATGGCTACACCTTC. This sequence encodes CASSSVYGYTF.

This clone was seen a single time. The chain employs TRBV10-3 and TRBJ1-2; 7 nucleotides align to TRBD1. V shed 7 bases, J shed 3 bases, and the junction held 5 bases outside the gene matches. The CDR3 is 13 residues long. CDR1 ENHRY and CDR2 SYGVKD come from the germline V gene. The CDR3 spells CAITRDSDYGYTF. CDR3 DNA sequence: TGTGCCATCACCCGGGACAGTGACTATGGCTACACCTTC.

The gene calls are TRBV4-1 and TRBJ2-1; maybe TRBD2 (7 bases). Trimming took off 1 base at V and 9 bases at J, with 25 bases between the two ends. The CDR3 spans 18 residues. Germline values: CDR1 MGHRA, CDR2 YSYEKL. CDR3 sequence (DNA): TGCGCCAGCAGCCAAGGGGCCCGGGGGGCAGTTTTTCCGAGTGAGCAGTTCTTC. Amino acid sequence: CASSQGARGAVFPSEQFF.

The J gene is TRBJ2-1, the V gene TRBV20-1; possibly TRBD1 for D (6 bases). The length of the CDR3 is 11 residues. The V end was cut by 3 bases, the J end by 11 bases, with 11 bases between. The germline V gene has CDR1 DFQATT and CDR2 SNEGSKA (reference sequence). The CDR3 nucleotides read TGCAGTGCTAGGGCCCGGGACAAGCAGTTCTTC. Its translation: CSARARDKQFF.

The genes are TRBV18 and TRBJ1-6; D call uncertain. The CDR3 loop spans 12 amino acids. CDR1 is KGHSH, CDR2 LQKENI, per germline. Deletions cut 5 bases from V and 9 bases from J, with 8 bases between. The chain's CDR3 is CASSEQVSPLHF. CDR3 sequence (DNA): TGTGCCAGCTCAGAGCAGGTTTCACCCCTCCACTTT.

This clone occurred a few times. The chain combines TRBV12-5 with TRBJ1-5; weak D call: TRBD1 (5 bases). The germline V gene encodes CDR1 LGHNT and CDR2 FRNRAP. Trimming took 1 base from V and 4 from J, leaving 8 bases between them. CDR3 length equals 14 residues. DNA of the CDR3: TGTGCTAGTGGTTTGGGGGCAGGGAATCAGCCCCAGCATTTT. It yields the protein CASGLGAGNQPQHF.

The chain uses TRBV28 and TRBJ2-7; 10 bases map to TRBD2. The germline CDR1 and CDR2 sequences are MDHEN and SYDVKM. CDR3 length: 15 amino acids. Trimming removed 6 bases from V and 4 bases from J; junction bases left unmatched: 9. CDR3 nucleotides: TGTGCCAGCAGCCTCCCGGGACTAGCGAGATACGAGCAGTACTTC. This translates into CASSLPGLARYEQYF.

The rearrangement joins TRBV11-1 to TRBJ1-4; 7 bases align to TRBD1. CDR1 SGHAT and CDR2 FQDESV come from the germline V gene (reference sequence). CDR3 length: 14 residues. V trimming: 4 bases; J trimming: 4 bases; junction bases outside the gene matches: 3. In DNA form, the CDR3 reads TGTGCCAGCAGCTCGGACAGGCATAATGAAAAACTGTTTTTT. Its protein product is CASSSDRHNEKLFF.

J is TRBJ2-7 and V is TRBV19; 7 nucleotides line up with TRBD2. CDR3 length: 16 residues. V lost 2 bases, J lost 4 bases, and 11 bases stayed unmatched. The V gene's germline CDR1 is LNHDA and CDR2 SQIVND (reference sequence). For the CDR3, the DNA is TGTGCCAGTAGTATACTGGGGGGGACGGCGAATTACGAGCAGTACTTC. It yields the protein CASSILGGTANYEQYF. Together with reference TRBV19 and TRBJ2-7, the CDR3 gives the full variable domain: DGGITQSPKYLFRKEGQNVTLSCEQNLNHDAMYWYRQDPGQGLRLIYYSQIVNDFQKGDIAEGYSVSREKKESFPLTVTSAQKNPTAFYLCASSILGGTANYEQYFGPGTRLTVT.

The J gene is TRBJ2-1, the V gene TRBV7-3; TRBD2 agrees at 8 bases. J gave up 8 bases and V 3 bases, and 9 bases lay outside the gene matches. Germline CDR1 SGHTA, CDR2 FQGTGA. The CDR3 runs to 15 residues. The CDR3 loop reads CASSLSGGVGHEQFF. CDR3 in DNA: TGTGCCAGCAGCTTGAGCGGGGGAGTTGGCCATGAGCAGTTCTTC.

This clone has just one count. The J gene is TRBJ1-2, the V gene TRBV5-1; 7 bases are a match to TRBD1. The trim removed 4 bases at V and 1 base at J, leaving 7 bases unmatched. The CDR3 is 15 amino acids. From germline, CDR1 is SGHRS and CDR2 YFSETQ. As DNA, the CDR3 is TGCGCCAGCAGCATAGGACAGGTCGATAACTATGGCTACACCTTC. Its translation: CASSIGQVDNYGYTF.

The V and J genes are TRBV2 and TRBJ2-7; possibly TRBD2 for D (6 bases). Trimming took off 5 bases at V and 5 bases at J, with 16 bases between the two ends. The CDR3 covers 14 residues. Germline V gene data show CDR1 as SNHLY and CDR2 as FYNNEI. CDR3 loop: CASSFQGLRNEQYF. CDR3 DNA sequence: TGTGCCAGCAGTTTTCAGGGACTGAGGAACGAGCAGTACTTC.

The gene calls are TRBV9 and TRBJ2-2; perhaps TRBD1 as D (5 bases). There are 17 residues in the CDR3. Germline CDR1 is SGDLS and CDR2 is YYNGEE. V was pared by 3 bases and J by 1 base, with 16 bases between. DNA for the CDR3: TGTGCCAGCAGCGGAAAAGGACATACCATGAACACCGGGGAGCTGTTTTTT. This codes for CASSGKGHTMNTGELFF.

This rearrangement joins TRBV5-4 to TRBJ1-4, with D possibly matching TRBD1 (5 bases). The CDR3 is 14 residues long. V was cut by 0 bases and J by 4 bases, with 7 bases left in between. Germline lookup yields CDR1 SGHNT and CDR2 YYREEE (reference sequence). The CDR3 protein is CASSLGQHNEKLFF. In DNA form, the CDR3 reads TGTGCCAGCAGCTTGGGACAGCATAATGAAAAACTGTTTTTT. The variable domain in full, with the rest retrieved from reference TRBV5-4 and TRBJ1-4, is ETGVTQSPTHLIKTRGQQVTLRCSSQSGHNTVSWYQQALGQGPQFIFQYYREEENGRGNFPPRFSGLQFPNYSSELNVNALELDDSALYLCASSLGQHNEKLFFGSGTQLSVL.

The chain combines TRBV5-4 with TRBJ2-5; a weak D match, TRBD1 (6 bases). There are 18 residues in the CDR3. Per germline, CDR1 SGHNT and CDR2 YYREEE (reference sequence). The germline V and J ends were trimmed by 4 bases and 2 bases, with 24 bases remaining between them. CDR3 in DNA: TGTGCCAGCAGCGTACAACCGGGACACCAGATTGTACAAGAGACCCAGTACTTC. It codes for CASSVQPGHQIVQETQYF. The entire variable domain, with the rest obtained from reference TRBV5-4 and TRBJ2-5, is as follows: ETGVTQSPTHLIKTRGQQVTLRCSSQSGHNTVSWYQQALGQGPQFIFQYYREEENGRGNFPPRFSGLQFPNYSSELNVNALELDDSALYLCASSVQPGHQIVQETQYFGPGTRLLVL.

The chain uses TRBV4-2 and TRBJ2-1; D unresolved. V was cut by 0 bases and J by 4 bases, with 7 bases left in between. The CDR3 consists of 14 residues. CDR1 LGHNA and CDR2 YNFKEQ come from the germline V gene. The DNA of the CDR3 is TGTGCCAGCAGCCAAGAAGAACTATACAATGAGCAGTTCTTC. Protein product: CASSQEELYNEQFF.

The chain links TRBV9 to TRBJ1-3; D not certain. V was pared by 3 bases and J by 3 bases, with 13 bases between. This CDR3 has 15 residues. Germline V gene lookup returns CDR1 SGDLS and CDR2 YYNGEE. The CDR3: CASSAPLGSGNTIYF. The CDR3 DNA sequence: TGTGCCAGCAGCGCCCCGCTCGGGAGTGGAAACACCATATATTTT.

This clone was detected a few times. V is TRBV9 and J is TRBJ2-2; a weak D match, TRBD2 (6 bases). The germline CDR1 and CDR2 sequences are SGDLS and YYNGEE. The CDR3 totals 15 residues. The germline V and J ends were trimmed by 3 bases and 1 base, with 10 bases remaining between them. CDR3 residues: CASSAGLRNTGELFF. CDR3 bases: TGTGCCAGCAGCGCGGGACTTCGGAACACCGGGGAGCTGTTTTTT.

The gene calls are TRBV10-3 and TRBJ2-2; D may be TRBD2 (6 bases). CDR1 is ENHRY, CDR2 SYGVKD, per germline. This CDR3 is built from 16 residues. V lost 2 bases, J lost 1 base, and 11 bases lay in between. The CDR3 nucleotides are TGTGCCATCAGTGAGGCCGGGAGTCTGAACACCGGGGAGCTGTTTTTT. Translation: CAISEAGSLNTGELFF.

The J gene is TRBJ1-2, the V gene TRBV2; the match to TRBD1 covers 10 bases. Trimming at V came to 7 bases and at J to 3 bases, leaving 5 bases not matched to a gene. Germline V lookup: CDR1 SNHLY, CDR2 FYNNEI. The CDR3 covers 14 residues. For the CDR3, the DNA is TGTGCCAGCAAGACGGACAGGGGGGACTATGGCTACACCTTC. The encoded protein is CASKTDRGDYGYTF.

The chain links TRBV12-3 or TRBV12-4 to TRBJ1-6; D unresolved. V gave up 3 bases and J gave up 10 bases, with 7 bases separating them. This CDR3 has 12 amino acids. The CDR3 protein is CASSLVGSPLHF. CDR3 nucleotides: TGTGCCAGCAGTTTGGTCGGGTCACCCCTCCACTTT.